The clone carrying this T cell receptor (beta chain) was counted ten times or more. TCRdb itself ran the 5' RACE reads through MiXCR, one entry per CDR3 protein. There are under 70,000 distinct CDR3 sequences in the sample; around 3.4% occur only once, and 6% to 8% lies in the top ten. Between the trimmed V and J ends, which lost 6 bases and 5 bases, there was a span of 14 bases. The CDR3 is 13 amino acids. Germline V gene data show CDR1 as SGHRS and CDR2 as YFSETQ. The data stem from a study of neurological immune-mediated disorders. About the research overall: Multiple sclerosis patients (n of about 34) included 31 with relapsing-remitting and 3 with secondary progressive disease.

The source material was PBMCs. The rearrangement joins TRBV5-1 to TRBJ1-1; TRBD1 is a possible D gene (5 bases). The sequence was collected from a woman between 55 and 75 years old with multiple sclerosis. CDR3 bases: TGCGCCAGCACCGGGGGGGTGACGACTGAAGCTTTCTTT. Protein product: CASTGGVTTEAFF.